This TCR beta chain is from a study of vaccination and CD4 T cells after COVID-19. This CDR3 is built from 14 residues. V lost 4 bases and J 2 bases, leaving 12 bases between the germline ends. The germline V gene encodes CDR1 DFQATT and CDR2 SNEGSKA (reference sequence). Notes on the study in general: Spike mono-reactivity held for 304 of 307 vaccine-specific clones in convalescent patients.

TCRdb used MiXCR to reprocess the PCR reads, holding one entry per CDR3 protein. This table holds around 20,000 distinct CDR3 sequences, 55% to 80% found once. This clonotype has only a few counts. Its antigen is as yet unknown. The receptor's source is a human donor who had recovered from COVID-19. This rearrangement joins TRBV20-1 to TRBJ1-5; D might be TRBD1 (5 bases). The specimen comprised CD4+ T cells from blood, sampled after SARS-CoV-2 vaccination. CDR3 nucleotide sequence: TGCAGTGCTACCACGGACAACCGCAATCAGCCCCAGCATTTT. The encoded protein is CSATTDNRNQPQHF.